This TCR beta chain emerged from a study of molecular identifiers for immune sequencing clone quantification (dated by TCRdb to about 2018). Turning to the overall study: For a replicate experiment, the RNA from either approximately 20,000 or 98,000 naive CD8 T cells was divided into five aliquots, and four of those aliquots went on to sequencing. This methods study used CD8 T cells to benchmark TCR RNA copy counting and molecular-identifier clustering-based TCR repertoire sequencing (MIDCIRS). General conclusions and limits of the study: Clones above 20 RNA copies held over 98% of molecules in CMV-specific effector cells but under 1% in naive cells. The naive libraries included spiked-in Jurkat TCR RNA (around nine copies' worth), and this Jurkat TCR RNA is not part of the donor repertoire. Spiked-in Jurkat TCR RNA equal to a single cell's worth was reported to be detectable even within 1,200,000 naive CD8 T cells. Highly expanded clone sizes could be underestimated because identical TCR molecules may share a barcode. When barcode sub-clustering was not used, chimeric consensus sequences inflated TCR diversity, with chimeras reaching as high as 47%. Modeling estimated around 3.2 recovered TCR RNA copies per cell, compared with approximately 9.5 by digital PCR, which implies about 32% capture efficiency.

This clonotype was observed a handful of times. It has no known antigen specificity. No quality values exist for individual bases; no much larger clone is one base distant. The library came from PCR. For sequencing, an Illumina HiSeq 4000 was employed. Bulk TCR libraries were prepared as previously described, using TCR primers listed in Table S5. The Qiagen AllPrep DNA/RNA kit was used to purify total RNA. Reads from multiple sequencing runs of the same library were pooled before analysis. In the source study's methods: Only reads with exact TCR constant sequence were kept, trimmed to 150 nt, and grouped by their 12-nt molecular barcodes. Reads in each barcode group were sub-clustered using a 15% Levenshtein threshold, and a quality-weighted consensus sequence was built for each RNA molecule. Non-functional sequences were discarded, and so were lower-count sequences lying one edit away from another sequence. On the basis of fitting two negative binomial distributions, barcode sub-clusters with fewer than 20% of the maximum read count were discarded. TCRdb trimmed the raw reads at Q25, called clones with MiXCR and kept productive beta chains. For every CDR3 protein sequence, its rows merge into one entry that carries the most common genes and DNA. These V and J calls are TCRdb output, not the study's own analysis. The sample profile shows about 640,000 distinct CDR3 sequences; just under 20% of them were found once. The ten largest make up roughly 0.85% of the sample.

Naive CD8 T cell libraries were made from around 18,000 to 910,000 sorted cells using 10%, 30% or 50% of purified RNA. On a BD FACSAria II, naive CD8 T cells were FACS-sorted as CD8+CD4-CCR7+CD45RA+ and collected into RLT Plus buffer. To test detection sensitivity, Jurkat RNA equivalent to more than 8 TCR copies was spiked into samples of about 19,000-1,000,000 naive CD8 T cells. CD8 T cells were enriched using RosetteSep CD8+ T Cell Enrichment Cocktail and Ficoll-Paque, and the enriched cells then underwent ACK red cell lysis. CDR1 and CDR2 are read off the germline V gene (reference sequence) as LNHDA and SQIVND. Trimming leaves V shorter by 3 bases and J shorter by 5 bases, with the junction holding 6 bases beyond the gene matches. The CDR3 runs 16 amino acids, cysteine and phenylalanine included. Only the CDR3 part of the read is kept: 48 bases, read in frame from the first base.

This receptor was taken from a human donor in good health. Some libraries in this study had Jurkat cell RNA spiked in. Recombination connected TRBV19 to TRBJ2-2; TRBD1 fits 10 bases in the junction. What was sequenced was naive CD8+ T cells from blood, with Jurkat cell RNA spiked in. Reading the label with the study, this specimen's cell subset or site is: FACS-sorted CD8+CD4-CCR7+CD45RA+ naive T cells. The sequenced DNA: TGTGCCAGTAGTATCTGGACAGGGGGTGAGACCGGGGAGCTGTTTTTT. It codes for CASSIWTGGETGELFF.